This is a list of T cell receptor beta chains from one sample in a study of shared clonotypes between healthy human individuals. The protocol was immunoSEQ multiplex PCR, while the TCRdb copy is restricted to in-frame clones and leaves out a portion. The sample holds about 100,000 clones, about 66% seen once. Sequencing used memory CD8+ T cells sorted from blood. The receptors were sampled from a woman aged 25 to 39 in good health. The CDR3 runs from the conserved cysteine through the conserved F or W.

TRBJ2-2 TRBV5-1 CASSPGDRDSGELFF
TRBJ1-1 TRBV25-1 CASAGQGGTEAFF
TRBJ2-7 TRBV9 CASSVGTGTYEQYF
TRBJ2-1 TRBV25-1 CASSEEGHPVNEQFF
TRBJ2-5 TRBV21-1 CASSKRSQETQYF
TRBJ2-7 TRBV27 CASSESGLAGFSYEQYF
TRBJ2-2 TRBV25-1 CASSENRDRAGELFF
TRBJ2-3 TRBV6-5 CASSYAQVTDTQYF
TRBJ2-2 TRBV6-4 CASSQSNTGELFF
TRBJ1-5 TRBV29-1 CSVRDRGWDQPQHF